The rows below give T cell receptor beta chains drawn from one sample of a study of T cells after yellow fever vaccination. Using its own MiXCR run on the 5' RACE reads, TCRdb lists one record per CDR3 protein. The sample has about 500,000 distinct CDR3 sequences, 17% seen once. Source: PBMCs, taken about 5 days after the first yellow fever vaccination. These receptors were obtained from a man in his late teens or twenties who received the YFV17D yellow fever vaccine. The CDR3 runs from the conserved cysteine through the conserved F or W. The D gene is left open where the match is weak. Only some rows state a clone size, as once, few, many or a class for expanded clones.

V gene	J gene	D gene	clone size	CDR3 protein	CDR3 DNA
TRBV15	TRBJ2-1	TRBD2	.	CATSSGGEVPFF	TGTGCCACCAGCAGCGGGGGGGAGGTGCCGTTCTTC
TRBV15	TRBJ2-3	.	.	CATSREYSDTQYF	TGTGCCACCAGCAGAGAGTATTCAGATACGCAGTATTTT
TRBV29-1	TRBJ1-1	TRBD1	.	CSARTGNMNTEAFF	TGCAGCGCCCGGACAGGGAACATGAACACTGAAGCTTTCTTT
TRBV7-2	TRBJ2-1	TRBD2	few	CASSVAGGLENEQFF	TGTGCCAGCAGCGTAGCGGGGGGCCTAGAAAATGAGCAGTTCTTC
TRBV19	TRBJ1-5	.	few	CASSIPGRGVYQPQHF	TGTGCCAGTAGTATCCCGGGCCGCGGGGTGTATCAGCCCCAGCATTTT
TRBV7-9	TRBJ2-2	.	.	CASSATGTNTGELFF	TGTGCCAGCAGCGCTACAGGGACGAACACCGGGGAGCTGTTTTTT
TRBV4-1	TRBJ2-7	.	.	CASSQEGLAYYEQYF	TGCGCCAGCAGCCAAGAAGGGTTGGCCTACTACGAGCAGTACTTC
TRBV4-3	TRBJ1-2	TRBD1	few	CASSHRQGGNYGYTF	TGCGCCAGCAGCCACCGACAGGGAGGGAATTATGGCTACACCTTC
TRBV9	TRBJ2-5	.	few	CASSAAGTQETQYF	TGTGCCAGCAGCGCGGCGGGGACCCAAGAGACCCAGTACTTC
TRBV6-5	TRBJ2-3	TRBD2	many	CASSYPLERGDTDTQYF	TGTGCCAGCAGTTACCCCCTTGAGCGGGGAGACACAGATACGCAGTATTTT
TRBV4-1	TRBJ2-5	.	few	CASSQEGSVVGGTQYF	TGCGCCAGCAGCCAAGAGGGGAGTGTGGTGGGGGGGACCCAGTACTTC
TRBV27	TRBJ1-6	.	few	CASSRQVWNSPLHF	TGTGCCAGCAGCAGACAGGTTTGGAATTCACCCCTCCACTTT
TRBV5-5	TRBJ2-3	.	.	CASSLGTFTDTQYF	TGTGCCAGCAGCTTGGGGACTTTCACAGATACGCAGTATTTT
TRBV12-3/TRBV12-4	TRBJ1-1	.	few	CASSVQEWEAFF	TGTGCCAGCAGCGTCCAGGAATGGGAAGCTTTCTTT
TRBV6-4	TRBJ2-3	TRBD1	many	CASSGTGGTDTQYF	TGTGCCAGCAGTGGGACAGGGGGCACAGATACGCAGTATTTT
TRBV20-1	TRBJ1-1	.	few	CSALNQVNTEAFF	TGCAGTGCTTTAAACCAGGTTAACACTGAAGCTTTCTTT
TRBV30	TRBJ2-7	TRBD2	.	CAGRPGGPSNEQYF	TGTGCCGGGAGACCGGGGGGGCCGAGCAACGAGCAGTACTTC
TRBV4-1	TRBJ2-4	.	.	CASSHLGRDLKNIQYF	TGCGCCAGCAGCCATTTAGGTCGAGACCTAAAAAACATTCAGTACTTC
TRBV9	TRBJ2-3	.	few	CASSVGKDSSTDTQYF	TGTGCCAGCAGCGTGGGAAAGGACAGCTCCACAGATACGCAGTATTTT
TRBV5-1	TRBJ1-6	.	few	CASSSRLGADNSPLHF	TGCGCCAGCAGCTCCCGCCTAGGGGCAGATAATTCACCCCTCCACTTT
TRBV11-1	TRBJ1-4	.	few	CASSLGGNFPTTNEKLFF	TGTGCCAGCAGCTTAGGTGGCAATTTCCCGACAACTAATGAAAAACTGTTTTTT
TRBV5-6	TRBJ1-1	.	few	CASSFGAQSQGAFF	TGTGCCAGCAGCTTTGGAGCCCAATCCCAGGGAGCTTTCTTT
TRBV4-1	TRBJ2-4	TRBD1	.	CASSQVRGPSNIQYF	TGCGCCAGCAGCCAAGTGAGGGGGCCCAGCAACATTCAGTACTTC
TRBV29-1	TRBJ2-5	.	few	CSVVGTAGTQYF	TGCAGCGTTGTCGGGACCGCAGGGACCCAGTACTTC
TRBV4-2	TRBJ1-3	.	.	CASSQDRAVLLYF	TGTGCCAGCAGCCAAGATCGGGCCGTTTTGTTATATTTT
TRBV19	TRBJ1-2	.	.	CASSPRIGGYTF	TGTGCCAGTAGCCCCAGGATTGGCGGCTACACCTTC
TRBV6-2/TRBV6-3	TRBJ1-1	TRBD1	few	CASSRPLWTGRNTEAFF	TGTGCCAGCAGTCGACCTCTTTGGACAGGGCGGAACACTGAAGCTTTCTTT
TRBV11-2	TRBJ1-2	TRBD1	few	CASSSGTGWYYGYTF	TGTGCCAGCAGCTCCGGGACAGGGTGGTACTATGGCTACACCTTC
TRBV7-6	TRBJ2-5	.	.	CASLRGLSGEETQYF	TGTGCCAGCTTGAGAGGGTTGTCAGGGGAAGAGACCCAGTACTTC
TRBV7-9	TRBJ2-7	.	.	CASSLDLSFSAYEQYF	TGTGCCAGCAGCTTAGATCTATCGTTTAGTGCCTACGAGCAGTACTTC
TRBV7-9	TRBJ1-1	TRBD1	few	CASSPGQVVGTEAFF	TGTGCCAGCAGCCCCGGACAGGTCGTTGGCACTGAAGCTTTCTTT
TRBV7-6	TRBJ2-1	.	.	CASSLAGGPDEQFF	TGTGCCAGCAGCTTAGCGGGGGGGCCTGATGAGCAGTTCTTC
TRBV2	TRBJ2-3	.	.	CASSPLGGGPPDTQYF	TGTGCCAGCAGTCCCCTTGGTGGGGGGCCCCCAGATACGCAGTATTTT
TRBV4-3	TRBJ1-4	.	.	CASSDRINEKLFF	TGCGCCAGCAGCGACAGGATTAATGAAAAACTGTTTTTT
TRBV12-3/TRBV12-4	TRBJ1-5	.	few	CASSGHYDQPQHF	TGTGCCAGCAGCGGACACTATGATCAGCCCCAGCATTTT
TRBV13	TRBJ2-4	.	.	CASSLLRDIQYF	TGTGCCAGCAGCTTACTCCGGGACATTCAGTACTTC
TRBV12-3/TRBV12-4	TRBJ2-1	TRBD2	.	CASRPWGSGGGNEQFF	TGTGCCAGCAGACCCTGGGGCAGCGGGGGGGGGAATGAGCAGTTCTTC
TRBV7-9	TRBJ2-3	TRBD2	.	CASTPGLEDTQYF	TGTGCCAGCACCCCCGGACTAGAAGATACGCAGTATTTT
TRBV28	TRBJ2-1	TRBD2	.	CASSFIAGVPNEQFF	TGTGCCAGCAGTTTTATCGCGGGGGTTCCCAATGAGCAGTTCTTC
TRBV21-1	TRBJ2-1	.	few	CASSKPLGEGLYNEQFF	TGTGCCAGCAGCAAACCTCTAGGAGAGGGGTTATACAATGAGCAGTTCTTC
TRBV9	TRBJ1-4	TRBD1	.	CASSPQTGGIEKLFF	TGTGCCAGCAGCCCACAGACAGGGGGCATTGAAAAACTGTTTTTT
TRBV12-3/TRBV12-4	TRBJ2-2	.	.	CASSRVHTGELFF	TGTGCCAGCAGTAGGGTCCACACCGGGGAGCTGTTTTTT
TRBV6-1	TRBJ2-1	TRBD2	few	CASRTALAGHNEQFF	TGTGCCAGCAGAACGGCGCTAGCGGGGCACAATGAGCAGTTCTTC